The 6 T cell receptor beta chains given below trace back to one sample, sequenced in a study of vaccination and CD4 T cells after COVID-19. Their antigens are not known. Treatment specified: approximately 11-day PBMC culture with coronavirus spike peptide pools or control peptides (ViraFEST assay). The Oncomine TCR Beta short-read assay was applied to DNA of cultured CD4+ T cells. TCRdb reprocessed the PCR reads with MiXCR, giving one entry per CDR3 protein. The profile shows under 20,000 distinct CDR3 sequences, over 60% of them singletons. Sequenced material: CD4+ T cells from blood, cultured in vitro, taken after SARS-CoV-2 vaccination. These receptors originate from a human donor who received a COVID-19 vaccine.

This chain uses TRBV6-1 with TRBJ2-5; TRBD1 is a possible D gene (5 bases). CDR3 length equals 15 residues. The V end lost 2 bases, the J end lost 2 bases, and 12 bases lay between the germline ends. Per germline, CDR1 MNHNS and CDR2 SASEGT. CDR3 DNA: TGTGCCAGCAGTGAATCAGGGTTACAGCAAGAGACCCAGTACTTC. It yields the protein CASSESGLQQETQYF.

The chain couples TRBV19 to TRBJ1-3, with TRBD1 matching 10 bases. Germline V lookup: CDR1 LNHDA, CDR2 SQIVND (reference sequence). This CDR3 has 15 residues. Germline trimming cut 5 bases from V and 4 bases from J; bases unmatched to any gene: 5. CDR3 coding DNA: TGTGCCAGTAGTGCCGGACAGGGGGGGGGAAACACCATATATTTT. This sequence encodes CASSAGQGGGNTIYF.

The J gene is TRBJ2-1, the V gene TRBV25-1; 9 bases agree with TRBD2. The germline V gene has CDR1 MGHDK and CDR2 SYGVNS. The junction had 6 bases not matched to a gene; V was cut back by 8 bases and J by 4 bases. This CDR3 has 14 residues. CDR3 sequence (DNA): TGTGCCAGCTCGCGGGGGGGCTCGTACAATGAGCAGTTCTTC. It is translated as CASSRGGSYNEQFF.

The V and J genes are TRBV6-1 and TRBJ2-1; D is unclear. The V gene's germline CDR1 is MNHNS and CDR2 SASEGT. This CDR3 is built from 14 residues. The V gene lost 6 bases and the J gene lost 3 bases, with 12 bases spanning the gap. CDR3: CASSPKPGYNEQFF. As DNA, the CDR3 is TGTGCCAGCAGCCCTAAACCCGGCTACAATGAGCAGTTCTTC.

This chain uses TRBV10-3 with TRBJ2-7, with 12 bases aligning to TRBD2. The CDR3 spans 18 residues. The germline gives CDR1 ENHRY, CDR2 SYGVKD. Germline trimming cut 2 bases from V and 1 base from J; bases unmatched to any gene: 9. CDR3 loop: CAISETSGGIVRSYEQYF. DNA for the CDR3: TGTGCCATCAGTGAGACTAGCGGGGGGATAGTAAGGTCCTACGAGCAGTACTTC.

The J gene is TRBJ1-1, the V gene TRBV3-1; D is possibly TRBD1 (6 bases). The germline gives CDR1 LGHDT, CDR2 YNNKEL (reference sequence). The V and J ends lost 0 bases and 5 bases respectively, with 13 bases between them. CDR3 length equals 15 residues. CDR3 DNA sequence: TGTGCCAGCAGCCAAGATTGGGGGGCGTGGACTGAAGCTTTCTTT. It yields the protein CASSQDWGAWTEAFF.